This T cell receptor beta chain was observed in a study of control samples from healthy donors and cancer patients. This clone is a singleton in its sample. The table came from immunoSEQ multiplex PCR; TCRdb's copy has only in-frame clones and leaves some out. Counted here are tens of thousands of clones, about 80% occurring once; the ten biggest clones make up roughly 9.1%. Germline values: CDR1 MNHEY, CDR2 SVGAGI. Trimming stripped 2 bases from V and 0 bases from J, with 9 bases between. The CDR3 length is 15 residues. The TCR sequence derives from a man in his sixties or seventies in good health. Source material: blood. The chain carries TRBV6-5 and TRBJ2-3; D ambiguous. CDR3 protein: CASSYDELSTDTQYF. The CDR3 region has the DNA TGTGCCAGCAGTTACGACGAACTTAGCACAGATACGCAGTATTTT.